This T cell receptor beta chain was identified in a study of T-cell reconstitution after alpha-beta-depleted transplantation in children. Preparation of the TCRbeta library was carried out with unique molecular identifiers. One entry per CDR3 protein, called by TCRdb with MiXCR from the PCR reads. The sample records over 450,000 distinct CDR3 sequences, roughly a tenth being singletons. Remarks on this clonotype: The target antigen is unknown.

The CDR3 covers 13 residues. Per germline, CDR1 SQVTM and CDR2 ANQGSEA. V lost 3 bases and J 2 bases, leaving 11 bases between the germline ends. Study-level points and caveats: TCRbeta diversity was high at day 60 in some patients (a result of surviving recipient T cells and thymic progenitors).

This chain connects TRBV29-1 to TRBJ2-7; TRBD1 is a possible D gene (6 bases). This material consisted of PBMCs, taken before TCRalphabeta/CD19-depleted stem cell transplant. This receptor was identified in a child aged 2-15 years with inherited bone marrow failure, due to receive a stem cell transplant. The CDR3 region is CSVETGQTYEQYF. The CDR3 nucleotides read TGCAGCGTTGAGACCGGACAGACCTACGAGCAGTACTTC.